These T cell receptor beta chains were read from a single sample in a study of cytomegalovirus exposure and HLA in healthy donors. TCRdb's copy holds only in-frame clones and misses some; the assay was immunoSEQ multiplex PCR. The table includes around 120,000 clones, 80% detected once. Sequencing was done on a sample of PBMCs. All receptors come from a man aged 50-59 years in good health and CMV-seronegative. Each CDR3 is given with its conserved first and last residue. The D gene is left open where the match is weak. The size field is filled for only some rows; it gives once, few, many or a size class.

D: TRBD2
J: TRBJ2-7
size: NA
V: TRBV2
CDR3: CASSERSGGYEQYF
DNA: TGTGCCAGCAGTGAGCGCTCGGGGGGCTACGAGCAGTACTTC

D: NA
J: TRBJ1-4
size: NA
V: TRBV9
CDR3: CASSVAGTNNEKLFF
DNA: TGTGCCAGCAGCGTAGCGGGGACAAATAATGAAAAACTGTTTTTT

D: TRBD1
J: TRBJ2-6
size: NA
V: TRBV5-1
CDR3: CASSRQGATFSGANVLTF
DNA: TGCGCCAGCAGCAGACAGGGGGCCACTTTCTCTGGGGCCAACGTCCTGACTTTC

D: TRBD1
J: TRBJ2-7
size: few
V: TRBV6-5
CDR3: CASTRGGQGTPEQYF
DNA: TGTGCCAGCACTCGGGGGGGACAGGGGACCCCCGAGCAGTACTTC

D: NA
J: TRBJ2-3
size: once
V: TRBV5-4
CDR3: CASSLQKLFGTDTQYF
DNA: TGTGCCAGCAGCCTACAGAAACTGTTCGGCACAGATACGCAGTATTTT

D: TRBD1
J: TRBJ2-5
size: NA
V: TRBV5-4
CDR3: CASSLEDRGIETQYF
DNA: TGTGCCAGCAGCTTGGAAGACAGGGGCATCGAGACCCAGTACTTC

D: TRBD1
J: TRBJ1-1
size: NA
V: TRBV4-2
CDR3: CASSPLGQGRTEAFF
DNA: TGTGCCAGCAGCCCCCTGGGACAGGGAAGGACTGAAGCTTTCTTT

D: TRBD2
J: TRBJ2-3
size: NA
V: TRBV9
CDR3: CASSVERGHRTDTQYF
DNA: TGTGCCAGCAGCGTAGAGCGGGGCCATAGGACAGATACGCAGTATTTT

D: NA
J: TRBJ2-3
size: NA
V: TRBV5-1
CDR3: CASSPVTTDTQYF
DNA: TGCGCCAGCAGCCCGGTAACCACAGATACGCAGTATTTT

D: NA
J: TRBJ1-4
size: NA
V: TRBV6-5
CDR3: CASSYRYPNEKLFF
DNA: TGTGCCAGCAGTTATCGTTATCCGAATGAAAAACTGTTTTTT

D: NA
J: TRBJ2-2
size: NA
V: TRBV21-1
CDR3: CASSSRKRTSGRAGTGELFF
DNA: TGTGCCAGCAGCTCTAGGAAACGGACTAGCGGGAGGGCCGGCACCGGGGAGCTGTTTTTT

D: TRBD2
J: TRBJ2-1
size: once
V: TRBV4-2
CDR3: CASSQVPSGPYNEQFF
DNA: TGTGCCAGCAGCCAAGTCCCTAGCGGACCCTACAATGAGCAGTTCTTC

D: TRBD1
J: TRBJ2-7
size: once
V: TRBV4-3
CDR3: CASSQGRDRVVHEQYF
DNA: TGCGCCAGCAGCCAAGGAAGGGACAGGGTTGTCCACGAGCAGTACTTC

D: NA
J: TRBJ2-7
size: NA
V: TRBV5-1
CDR3: CASSGGTASSYEQYF
DNA: TGCGCCAGCAGCGGGGGGACGGCTAGCTCCTACGAGCAGTACTTC

D: NA
J: TRBJ1-1
size: NA
V: TRBV28
CDR3: CAIQQGLTEAFF
DNA: TGTGCCATTCAACAGGGTCTCACTGAAGCTTTCTTT

D: NA
J: TRBJ2-7
size: NA
V: TRBV25-1
CDR3: CASPAKGGGYEQYF
DNA: TGTGCCAGCCCCGCGAAAGGCGGAGGCTACGAGCAGTACTTC

D: NA
J: TRBJ2-2
size: once
V: TRBV10-3
CDR3: CAISEPTSVGELFF
DNA: TGTGCCATCAGTGAGCCTACTTCGGTCGGGGAGCTGTTTTTT

D: NA
J: TRBJ1-1
size: NA
V: TRBV6-4
CDR3: CASSDSQMNTEAFF
DNA: TGTGCCAGCAGTGACTCACAGATGAACACTGAAGCTTTCTTT

D: NA
J: TRBJ1-5
size: NA
V: TRBV7-2
CDR3: CASSLETVGNQPQHF
DNA: TGTGCCAGCAGCTTGGAGACAGTGGGCAATCAGCCCCAGCATTTT

D: TRBD1
J: TRBJ1-1
size: NA
V: TRBV30
CDR3: CAWKGDRVMTEAFF
DNA: TGTGCCTGGAAGGGGGACAGGGTAATGACTGAAGCTTTCTTT

D: TRBD2
J: TRBJ2-3
size: NA
V: TRBV27
CDR3: CASRRVAGGGDTQYF
DNA: TGTGCCAGCAGAAGGGTAGCGGGAGGGGGAGATACGCAGTATTTT

D: NA
J: TRBJ2-7
size: NA
V: TRBV28
CDR3: CASSLSPGNSYEQYF
DNA: TGTGCCAGCAGTTTATCTCCCGGGAACTCCTACGAGCAGTACTTC